Listed here are 19 T cell receptor beta chains from one sample, sequenced in a study of STAT5B mutations in CD4+ large granular lymphocyte leukemia. Here immunoSEQ multiplex PCR was the method, and the copy in TCRdb shows in-frame clones only, minus some. The sample lists about 30,000 clones, under 85% occurring once. The specimen sequenced was CD4+ T cells from blood buffy coats. The receptors originated from a human donor in good health.

This clone came up once. The chain joins TRBV6-1 to TRBJ2-7; no clear D. Trimming left V 4 bases short and J 0 bases short, with 10 bases between. Germline-derived CDR1 and CDR2 are MNHNS and SASEGT. CDR3 length: 14 residues. CDR3 residues: CASSVGPGSYEQYF. CDR3 DNA sequence: TGTGCCAGCAGTGTAGGGCCTGGCTCCTACGAGCAGTACTTC.

V is TRBV30 and J is TRBJ2-7, with 12 bases matching TRBD1. With V trimmed by 3 bases and J by 6 bases, 3 bases remained unmatched. CDR3 length: 13 amino acids. CDR1 is GTSNPN and CDR2 is SVGIG in the germline V gene (reference sequence). DNA of the CDR3: TGTGCCTGGAGGGGGACAGGGGGCGCCGAGCAGTACTTC. This sequence encodes CAWRGTGGAEQYF. The whole variable domain, filled in from reference TRBV30 and TRBJ2-7, reads SQTIHQWPATLVQPVGSPLSLECTVEGTSNPNLYWYRQAAGRGLQLLFYSVGIGQISSEVPQNLSASRPQDRQFILSSKKLLLSDSGFYLCAWRGTGGAEQYFGPGTRLTVT.

The CDR3 loop reads CASSPETWGYEQYF. CDR3 DNA sequence: TGTGCCAGCAGCCCGGAGACATGGGGCTACGAGCAGTACTTC. V usage is TRBV9 and J usage is TRBJ2-7; D not resolved. Germline V gene data show CDR1 as SGDLS and CDR2 as YYNGEE. This CDR3 comprises 14 residues. Trimming cost V 4 bases and J 3 bases, with 14 bases left between them.

This chain links TRBV19 with TRBJ2-6; D could derive from TRBD1 or TRBD2 (5 bases each). The CDR3 length is 15 residues. With 2 bases removed from V and 9 bases from J, the gap between germline ends came to 14 bases. The V gene's germline CDR1 is LNHDA and CDR2 SQIVND (reference sequence). Here the CDR3 reads CASSITGRLYNVLTF. CDR3 sequence (DNA): TGTGCCAGTAGTATAACGGGACGGCTCTACAACGTCCTGACTTTC.

The gene calls are TRBV6-5 and TRBJ2-7; either TRBD1 or TRBD2 may supply D (6 bases each). This CDR3 spans 15 amino acids. Per the germline V gene, CDR1 is MNHEY and CDR2 is SVGAGI. Trimming cost V 4 bases and J 2 bases, with 15 bases left between them. The CDR3 loop is CASSLSRGEAYEQYF. The CDR3 DNA is TGTGCCAGCAGTTTATCTAGGGGGGAAGCCTACGAGCAGTACTTC.

The genes are TRBV7-2 and TRBJ2-3; D gene unclear. The CDR3 is 11 residues long. With 6 bases removed from V and 5 bases from J, the gap between germline ends came to 6 bases. Germline CDR1 is SGHTA and CDR2 is FQGNSA. The CDR3 nucleotides are TGTGCCAGCAGTCCGAAAGATACGCAGTATTTT. It yields the protein CASSPKDTQYF.

This clone has only one observation. J is TRBJ2-5 and V is TRBV7-8, with TRBD1 matching 7 bases. V trimming: 4 bases; J trimming: 1 base; junction bases outside the gene matches: 3. The CDR3 totals 14 residues. Germline V gives CDR1 SGHVS, CDR2 FQNEAQ. The CDR3 reads CASSSRTGQETQYF. In DNA, the CDR3 is TGTGCCAGCAGCTCCCGGACAGGCCAAGAGACCCAGTACTTC.

The chain carries TRBV27 and TRBJ2-1, with 8 nucleotides matching TRBD1. The CDR3 spans 11 residues. The ends lost 9 bases at V and 8 bases at J; junction bases unmatched: 3. The germline V gene has CDR1 MNHEY and CDR2 SMNVEV (reference sequence). The CDR3 DNA reads as TGTGCCAGTGGACAGGGCTATGAGCAGTTCTTC. Protein: CASGQGYEQFF.

The chain links TRBV11-2 to TRBJ2-2; weak D call: TRBD1 (6 bases). This CDR3 region has 16 residues. V gave up 5 bases and J gave up 5 bases, with 18 bases separating them. Germline V gives CDR1 SGHAT, CDR2 FQNNGV. The CDR3 sequence: CASSPSRGGVTGELFF. Here the CDR3 DNA reads TGTGCCAGCAGCCCGAGCAGGGGCGGTGTTACCGGGGAGCTGTTTTTT.

This clone came up once. The J gene is TRBJ1-3, the V gene TRBV15, with 8 bases matching TRBD1. Per germline, CDR1 LNHNV and CDR2 YYDKDF (reference sequence). V trimming: 1 base; J trimming: 1 base; junction bases outside the gene matches: 6. There are 17 residues in the CDR3. CDR3 in DNA: TGTGCCACCAGCAGAGGGACAGGGATCTGGTCTGGAAACACCATATATTTT. It encodes CATSRGTGIWSGNTIYF.

This clone has a single count. This chain links TRBV5-1 with TRBJ2-1; the match to TRBD1 covers 9 bases. The J segment lost 8 bases and the V segment lost 4 bases, leaving 4 bases of the junction unmatched. From germline, CDR1 is SGHRS and CDR2 YFSETQ. The CDR3 spans 13 residues. CDR3 sequence reads: CASSKGQGDEQFF. The CDR3 DNA is TGCGCCAGCAGCAAGGGACAGGGAGATGAGCAGTTCTTC.

This clone was observed a single time. This chain joins TRBV15 and TRBJ2-5; 7 bases fit TRBD2. The CDR3 covers 16 residues. From germline, CDR1 is LNHNV and CDR2 YYDKDF (reference sequence). With 5 bases clipped from V and 4 bases from J, the junction kept 13 bases outside the gene matches. The CDR3 here is CATSEGLRGVPETQYF. DNA for the CDR3: TGTGCCACCAGCGAGGGCTTACGGGGGGTCCCAGAGACCCAGTACTTC.

This clone has only a few counts. The chain is built from TRBV19 and TRBJ2-7; the D is unclear. With 1 base removed from V and 0 bases from J, the gap between germline ends came to 7 bases. This CDR3 has 14 residues. Germline V CDR1 and CDR2: LNHDA, SQIVND (reference sequence). DNA for the CDR3: TGTGCCAGTAGTATAGGGACCTTCTCCTACGAGCAGTACTTC. This codes for CASSIGTFSYEQYF.

This clone was seen once. V gene TRBV19 combines with J gene TRBJ2-3; 7 bases fit TRBD2. The CDR3 totals 14 residues. Unmatched junction bases numbered 5, after V lost 7 bases and J lost 1 base. Germline CDR1 reads LNHDA; CDR2 reads SQIVND (reference sequence). Here the CDR3 DNA reads TGTGCCAGTAAAACTGGGGGGGGCACAGATACGCAGTATTTT. Translated, it gives CASKTGGGTDTQYF.

The chain couples TRBV20-1 to TRBJ2-5; D gene unclear. Trimming shortened V by 3 bases and J by 1 base, and 3 bases separated the two germline ends. The CDR3 is 11 amino acids. Looked up from germline, CDR1 is DFQATT and CDR2 is SNEGSKA (reference sequence). CDR3 protein: CSASLQETQYF. The DNA for the CDR3 is TGCAGTGCTAGTCTCCAAGAGACCCAGTACTTC.

The chain couples TRBV7-3 to TRBJ2-2; 13 bases are a match to TRBD2. CDR1 SGHTA and CDR2 FQGTGA come from the germline V gene. The J segment lost 7 bases and the V segment lost 5 bases, leaving 7 bases of the junction unmatched. The CDR3 contains 16 residues. The chain's CDR3 is CASSPGLAGVSGELFF. The CDR3 DNA follows: TGTGCCAGCAGCCCTGGACTAGCGGGGGTTAGCGGGGAGCTGTTTTTT.

This chain uses TRBV20-1 with TRBJ2-3; D is uncertain. This CDR3 is 10 amino acids long. Germline CDR1 and CDR2: DFQATT and SNEGSKA (reference sequence). V shed 5 bases and J shed 6 bases, with 6 bases lying between them. The CDR3 bases are TGCAGTGCTTCCCGGGATACGCAGTATTTT. The encoded protein is CSASRDTQYF.

V is TRBV6-5 and J is TRBJ2-5, with D perhaps TRBD2 (5 bases). This CDR3 is built from 15 residues. From germline, CDR1 is MNHEY and CDR2 SVGAGI. V was cut by 2 bases and J by 0 bases, with 10 bases left in between. CDR3 region: CASSYGERHQETQYF. The CDR3 nucleotides read TGTGCCAGCAGTTACGGTGAGCGGCACCAAGAGACCCAGTACTTC.

The chain is built from TRBV28 and TRBJ2-5, with 8 bases aligning to TRBD2. CDR1 MDHEN and CDR2 SYDVKM come from the germline V gene. Germline trimming cut 2 bases from V and 8 bases from J; bases unmatched to any gene: 22. This CDR3 contains 19 residues. The CDR3 DNA follows: TGTGCCAGCAGTTTAGGTCTGGGGAAACTAGCGGAATTTGATGGAACCCAGTACTTC. Encoded protein: CASSLGLGKLAEFDGTQYF. The whole variable domain, filled in from reference TRBV28 and TRBJ2-5, reads DVKVTQSSRYLVKRTGEKVFLECVQDMDHENMFWYRQDPGLGLRLIYFSYDVKMKEKGDIPEGYSVSREKKERFSLILESASTNQTSMYLCASSLGLGKLAEFDGTQYFGPGTRLLVL.